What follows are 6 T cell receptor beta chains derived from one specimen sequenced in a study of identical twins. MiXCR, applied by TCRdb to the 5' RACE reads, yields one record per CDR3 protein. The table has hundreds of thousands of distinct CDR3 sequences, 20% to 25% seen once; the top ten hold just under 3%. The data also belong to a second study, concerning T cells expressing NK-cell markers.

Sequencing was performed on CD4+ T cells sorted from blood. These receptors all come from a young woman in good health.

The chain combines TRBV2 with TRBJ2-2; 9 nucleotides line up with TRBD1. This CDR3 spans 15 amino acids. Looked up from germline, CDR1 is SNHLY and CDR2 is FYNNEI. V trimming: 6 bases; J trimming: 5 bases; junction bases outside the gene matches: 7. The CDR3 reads CASRVGTGQTGELFF. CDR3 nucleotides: TGTGCCAGCAGAGTTGGGACAGGGCAGACCGGGGAGCTGTTTTTT.

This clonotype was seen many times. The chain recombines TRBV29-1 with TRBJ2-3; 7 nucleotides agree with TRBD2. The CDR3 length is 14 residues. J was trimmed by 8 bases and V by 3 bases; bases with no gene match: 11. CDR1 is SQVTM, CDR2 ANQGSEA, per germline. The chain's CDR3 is CSVDPSLGGVTQYF. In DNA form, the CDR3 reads TGCAGCGTTGACCCTTCTCTGGGGGGGGTTACGCAGTATTTT.

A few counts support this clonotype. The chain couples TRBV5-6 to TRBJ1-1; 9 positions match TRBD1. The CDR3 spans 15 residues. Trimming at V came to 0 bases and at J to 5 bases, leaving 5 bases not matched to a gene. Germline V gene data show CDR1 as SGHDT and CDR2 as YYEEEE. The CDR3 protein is CASSLGGQGLTEAFF. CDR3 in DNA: TGTGCCAGCAGCTTGGGGGGACAGGGTTTGACTGAAGCTTTCTTT.

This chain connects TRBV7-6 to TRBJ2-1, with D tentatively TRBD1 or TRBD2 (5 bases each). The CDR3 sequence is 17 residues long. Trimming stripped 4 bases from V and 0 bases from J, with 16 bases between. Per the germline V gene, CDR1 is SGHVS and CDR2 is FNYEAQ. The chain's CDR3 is CASSSGLFGSSYNEQFF. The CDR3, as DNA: TGTGCCAGCAGCTCGGGGCTCTTTGGGAGCTCCTACAATGAGCAGTTCTTC.

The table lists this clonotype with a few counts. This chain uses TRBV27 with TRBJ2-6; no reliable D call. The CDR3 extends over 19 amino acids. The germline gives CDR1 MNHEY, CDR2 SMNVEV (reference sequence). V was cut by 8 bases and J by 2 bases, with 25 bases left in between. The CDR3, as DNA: TGTGCCAGCCCCCTACATTGTGGGTATTCGACCCCTGGGGCCAACGTCCTGACTTTC. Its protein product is CASPLHCGYSTPGANVLTF.

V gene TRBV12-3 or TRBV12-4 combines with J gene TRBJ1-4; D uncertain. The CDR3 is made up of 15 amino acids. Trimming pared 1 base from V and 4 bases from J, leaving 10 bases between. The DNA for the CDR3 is TGTGCCAGCAGTTTAGGGAAGGGTGTTAATGAAAAACTGTTTTTT. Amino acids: CASSLGKGVNEKLFF.